Listed here are 32 T cell receptor beta chains from one sample, sequenced in a study of CD8 T cells in Susac syndrome. With random hexamers, roughly 0.45 to 1 ug RNA was reverse transcribed. A single record per CDR3 protein comes from TCRdb applying MiXCR to the immunoSEQ multiplex PCR reads. The data show tens of thousands of distinct CDR3 sequences, about 93% seen once. The specimen was CD8+ T cells from PBMCs. These receptors were taken from a human donor with Susac syndrome.

The CDR3 coding sequence is TGTGCCAGTAGTAACTGGGACAGTAGCACAGATACGCAGTATTTT. As protein: CASSNWDSSTDTQYF. V is TRBV19 and J is TRBJ2-3, with 7 nucleotides matching TRBD1. The CDR3 has 15 amino acids. In germline, CDR1 is LNHDA, CDR2 SQIVND (reference sequence). The V gene end was trimmed by 4 bases and the J gene end by 0 bases; junction bases not matched to a gene: 4.

The chain carries TRBV12-3 or TRBV12-4 and TRBJ2-3; 9 bases fit TRBD1. J lost 6 bases, V lost 3 bases, and 7 bases had no gene match. The CDR3 has 15 amino acids. The CDR3 bases are TGTGCCAGCAGTTTGACAGGGGGAGGGCTTGATACGCAGTATTTT. This codes for CASSLTGGGLDTQYF.

V is TRBV9 and J is TRBJ1-1; TRBD1 aligns across 12 bases. This CDR3 has 15 amino acids. V dropped 4 bases and J dropped 6; count of bases not matched to a gene: 7. Germline loops: CDR1 SGDLS, CDR2 YYNGEE. The CDR3 spells CASSSAGTGGSEAFF. The CDR3 DNA reads as TGTGCCAGCAGCTCAGCCGGGACAGGGGGCTCTGAAGCTTTCTTT.

The rearrangement links TRBV5-1 to TRBJ2-5; weak D call: TRBD1 (5 bases). Germline CDR1 is SGHRS and CDR2 is YFSETQ. The CDR3 sequence is 16 residues long. Trimming left V 4 bases short and J 2 bases short, with 18 bases between. CDR3 protein: CASSPPSMGPQETQYF. CDR3 in DNA: TGCGCCAGCAGCCCGCCCTCCATGGGGCCTCAAGAGACCCAGTACTTC. The whole variable domain, filled in from reference TRBV5-1 and TRBJ2-5, reads KAGVTQTPRYLIKTRGQQVTLSCSPISGHRSVSWYQQTPGQGLQFLFEYFSETQRNKGNFPGRFSGRQFSNSRSEMNVSTLELGDSALYLCASSPPSMGPQETQYFGPGTRLLVL.

The chain combines TRBV5-6 with TRBJ2-3; no clear D. Germline CDR1 is SGHDT and CDR2 is YYEEEE. The CDR3 is 11 residues long. The V and J ends lost 0 bases and 9 bases respectively, with 5 bases between them. The CDR3: CASSLGRTQYF. The DNA of the CDR3 is TGTGCCAGCAGCTTGGGTAGGACGCAGTATTTT. Full variable domain (missing parts from reference TRBV5-6 and TRBJ2-3): DAGVTQSPTHLIKTRGQQVTLRCSPKSGHDTVSWYQQALGQGPQFIFQYYEEEERQRGNFPDRFSGHQFPNYSSELNVNALLLGDSALYLCASSLGRTQYFGPGTRLTVL.

The V call is TRBV18, the J call TRBJ1-4; possible D gene TRBD1, 6 bases. In germline, CDR1 is KGHSH, CDR2 LQKENI. The CDR3 covers 14 residues. The V and J ends lost 3 bases and 4 bases respectively, with 9 bases between them. DNA of the CDR3: TGTGCCAGCTCACCGGGCAGGGGTAATGAAAAACTGTTTTTT. Translation gives CASSPGRGNEKLFF.

This clonotype was observed a single time. The chain carries TRBV27 and TRBJ2-6; D possibly corresponds to TRBD1 (5 bases). V was cut by 2 bases and J by 3 bases, with 11 bases left in between. Germline V CDR1 and CDR2: MNHEY, SMNVEV (reference sequence). The CDR3 totals 16 residues. For the CDR3, the DNA is TGTGCCAGCAGTTTAAAGGGGTTCGGTGGGGCCAACGTCCTGACTTTC. Translation gives CASSLKGFGGANVLTF.

The CDR3 reads CSARDGRYSYSYEQYF. The CDR3 DNA reads TGCAGTGCTAGAGATGGAAGGTACTCGTACTCCTACGAGCAGTACTTC. The chain has TRBV20-1 and TRBJ2-7; D is ambiguous. V shed 0 bases and J shed 0 bases, with 15 bases lying between them. Germline values: CDR1 DFQATT, CDR2 SNEGSKA (reference sequence). This CDR3 has 16 residues.

The gene calls are TRBV2 and TRBJ2-7; the D is unclear. CDR1 SNHLY and CDR2 FYNNEI come from the germline V gene. The V and J ends lost 6 bases and 3 bases respectively, with 24 bases between them. The CDR3 runs 17 residues. CDR3 amino acids: CASSRYLGPTTFYEQYF. The CDR3 bases are TGTGCCAGCAGCAGATACTTAGGGCCCACCACCTTCTACGAGCAGTACTTC. Supplemented by reference TRBV2 and TRBJ2-7, the full variable domain reads EPEVTQTPSHQVTQMGQEVILRCVPISNHLYFYWYRQILGQKVEFLVSFYNNEISEKSEIFDDQFSVERPDGSNFTLKIRSTKLEDSAMYFCASSRYLGPTTFYEQYFGPGTRLTVT.

The gene calls are TRBV19 and TRBJ2-3; D ambiguous. This CDR3 has 15 residues. V lost 3 bases, J lost 0 bases, and 10 bases lay in between. Germline V gene sequence: CDR1 LNHDA, CDR2 SQIVND (reference sequence). CDR3 loop: CASSMAGRSTDTQYF. DNA of the CDR3: TGTGCCAGTAGTATGGCCGGTAGAAGCACAGATACGCAGTATTTT.

The rearrangement links TRBV5-1 to TRBJ1-3; D remains ambiguous. From germline, CDR1 is SGHRS and CDR2 YFSETQ. V shed 0 bases and J shed 3 bases, with 4 bases lying between them. This CDR3 is built from 13 residues. CDR3 loop: CASSLEIGNTIYF. In DNA, the CDR3 is TGCGCCAGCAGCTTGGAAATTGGAAACACCATATATTTT. The full variable domain, its missing parts supplied by reference TRBV5-1 and TRBJ1-3, is KAGVTQTPRYLIKTRGQQVTLSCSPISGHRSVSWYQQTPGQGLQFLFEYFSETQRNKGNFPGRFSGRQFSNSRSEMNVSTLELGDSALYLCASSLEIGNTIYFGEGSWLTVV.

The chain uses TRBV4-2 and TRBJ2-1; TRBD2 might be the D (6 bases). The CDR3 is made up of 16 amino acids. Germline values: CDR1 LGHNA, CDR2 YNFKEQ. The V end lost 0 bases, the J end lost 0 bases, and 9 bases lay between the germline ends. The CDR3: CASSQEEGSSYNEQFF. CDR3 coding DNA: TGTGCCAGCAGCCAAGAGGAGGGAAGCTCCTACAATGAGCAGTTCTTC.

The chain recombines TRBV10-3 with TRBJ1-1; D is undetermined. The CDR3 is 13 residues long. Trimming pared 4 bases from V and 5 bases from J, leaving 11 bases between. Germline V lookup: CDR1 ENHRY, CDR2 SYGVKD. CDR3 in DNA: TGTGCCATCAGTGTAACGCTGGAGACTGAAGCTTTCTTT. This translates into CAISVTLETEAFF.

This clonotype was counted once. Its ends do not fully match the called genes, so a read error is possible. The chain recombines TRBV7-7 with TRBJ2-5; possibly TRBD1 or TRBD2 for D (6 bases each). The CDR3 sequence is 15 residues long. Per germline, CDR1 SSHAT and CDR2 FNYEAQ (reference sequence). The CDR3 nucleotides read TGTGCTAGCAGCCCGGTACCGGGGGCGGGTGAGACCCAGTACTTC. Encoded protein: CASSPVPGAGETQYF. The entire variable domain, with the rest obtained from reference TRBV7-7 and TRBJ2-5, is as follows: GAGVSQSPRYKVTKRGQDVTLRCDPISSHATLYWYQQALGQGPEFLTYFNYEAQPDKSGLPSDRFSAERPEGSISTLTIQRTEQRDSAMYRCASSPVPGAGETQYFGPGTRLLVL.

J is TRBJ1-2 and V is TRBV27; maybe TRBD1 (5 bases). CDR3 length equals 11 residues. Germline CDR1 and CDR2: MNHEY and SMNVEV (reference sequence). V dropped 5 bases and J dropped 8 bases, with 9 bases sitting between them. CDR3 coding DNA: TGTGCCAGCAGTACGGGGGAGGGCTACACCTTC. It is translated as CASSTGEGYTF.

The chain is built from TRBV20-1 and TRBJ2-7, with 8 positions matching TRBD1. From germline, CDR1 is DFQATT and CDR2 SNEGSKA (reference sequence). The CDR3 is 14 amino acids. Unmatched junction bases numbered 7, after V lost 1 base and J lost 5 bases. The CDR3 loop is CSARGLTGVDEQYF. The CDR3 DNA reads as TGCAGTGCTAGAGGATTGACAGGGGTCGACGAGCAGTACTTC.

CDR3 sequence: CSVERGPEGGDEQFF. The CDR3 DNA follows: TGCAGCGTTGAAAGAGGGCCCGAGGGTGGAGATGAGCAGTTCTTC. The chain has TRBV29-1 and TRBJ2-1; TRBD2 is a possible D gene (5 bases). This CDR3 has 15 residues. The germline V gene has CDR1 SQVTM and CDR2 ANQGSEA. V was clipped by 2 bases and J by 8 bases, with 19 bases between them.

The chain employs TRBV5-1 and TRBJ2-7, with D hard to call. Germline V gives CDR1 SGHRS, CDR2 YFSETQ. The CDR3 has 12 amino acids. V dropped 2 bases and J dropped 0 bases, with 3 bases sitting between them. CDR3 residues: CASSFNSYEQYF. The CDR3 DNA is TGCGCCAGCAGCTTCAACTCCTACGAGCAGTACTTC. Looking up the rest from reference TRBV5-1 and TRBJ2-7 gives the full variable domain: KAGVTQTPRYLIKTRGQQVTLSCSPISGHRSVSWYQQTPGQGLQFLFEYFSETQRNKGNFPGRFSGRQFSNSRSEMNVSTLELGDSALYLCASSFNSYEQYFGPGTRLTVT.

This rearrangement joins TRBV6-2 or TRBV6-3 to TRBJ1-1; no definite D call. This CDR3 region has 16 residues. The germline gives CDR1 MNHEY, CDR2 SVGEGT. The V end lost 6 bases, the J end lost 3 bases, and 20 bases lay between the germline ends. The CDR3 spells CASSRFDPKLDTEAFF. CDR3 coding DNA: TGTGCCAGCAGCCGATTCGATCCAAAACTGGACACTGAAGCTTTCTTT.

The chain is built from TRBV4-1 and TRBJ1-5, with D unresolved. V shed 0 bases and J shed 3 bases, with 3 bases lying between them. Germline CDR1 reads MGHRA; CDR2 reads YSYEKL. The CDR3 runs to 13 residues. CDR3 DNA: TGCGCCAGCAGCCAAGATCTCAATCAGCCCCAGCATTTT. Its protein product is CASSQDLNQPQHF.

This clonotype appeared once. This chain uses TRBV18 with TRBJ1-1, with D tentatively TRBD1 (6 bases). The CDR3 spans 17 residues. V dropped 6 bases and J dropped 0 bases, with 20 bases sitting between them. Per the germline V gene, CDR1 is KGHSH and CDR2 is LQKENI. This CDR3 is CASSPERGFDLNTEAFF. DNA of the CDR3: TGTGCCAGCTCTCCAGAGAGGGGGTTTGACTTGAACACTGAAGCTTTCTTT. Filled out from reference TRBV18 and TRBJ1-1, the complete variable domain reads NAGVMQNPRHLVRRRGQEARLRCSPMKGHSHVYWYRQLPEEGLKFMVYLQKENIIDESGMPKERFSAEFPKEGPSILRIQQVVRGDSAAYFCASSPERGFDLNTEAFFGQGTRLTVV.

The gene calls are TRBV20-1 and TRBJ2-1, with 9 bases aligning to TRBD2. Trimming cost V 6 bases and J 6 bases; bases outside gene matches: 9. Germline V gives CDR1 DFQATT, CDR2 SNEGSKA (reference sequence). The CDR3 runs to 14 residues. CDR3 loop: CSALSGSRLNEQFF. Here the CDR3 DNA reads TGCAGTGCACTTAGCGGGAGTAGACTCAATGAGCAGTTCTTC.

V usage is TRBV2 and J usage is TRBJ2-7; weak D call: TRBD2 (6 bases). This CDR3 spans 16 amino acids. V gave up 6 bases and J gave up 0 bases, with 18 bases separating them. Germline values: CDR1 SNHLY, CDR2 FYNNEI. The CDR3 DNA sequence: TGTGCCAGCAGCCGTATCGGGGACGGGAGCTCCTACGAGCAGTACTTC. Translation: CASSRIGDGSSYEQYF.

The rearrangement uses TRBV6-5 and TRBJ1-1, with D unresolved. Germline V CDR1 and CDR2: MNHEY, SVGAGI. Trimming cost V 5 bases and J 3 bases, with 10 bases left between them. This CDR3 has 13 amino acids. CDR3 region: CASSGWGYTEAFF. CDR3 DNA: TGTGCCAGCAGTGGTTGGGGATACACTGAAGCTTTCTTT.

The gene calls are TRBV9 and TRBJ2-2; D unresolved. CDR3 length equals 16 residues. Germline assignment: CDR1 SGDLS and CDR2 YYNGEE. The ends were cut back, 3 bases at V and 4 bases at J, with 16 bases in the middle. The CDR3 DNA sequence: TGTGCCAGCAGCGCAGAGAGAGTTAAGGCCACCGGGGAGCTGTTTTTT. Translated, it gives CASSAERVKATGELFF. Supplemented by reference TRBV9 and TRBJ2-2, the full variable domain reads DSGVTQTPKHLITATGQRVTLRCSPRSGDLSVYWYQQSLDQGLQFLIQYYNGEERAKGNILERFSAQQFPDLHSELNLSSLELGDSALYFCASSAERVKATGELFFGEGSRLTVL.

The sample holds a few counts of this clonotype. The V gene is TRBV6-1, the J gene TRBJ2-1; either TRBD1 or TRBD2 may fit D (5 bases each). Looked up from germline, CDR1 is MNHNS and CDR2 is SASEGT. This CDR3 comprises 15 residues. The germline V and J ends were trimmed by 6 bases and 5 bases, with 17 bases remaining between them. This CDR3 is CASSHPPGANNEQFF. The CDR3 DNA sequence: TGTGCCAGCAGCCACCCCCCCGGGGCTAACAATGAGCAGTTCTTC.

The chain combines TRBV4-3 with TRBJ2-1; D gene uncertain. This CDR3 region has 14 residues. Trimming took 0 bases from V and 6 from J, leaving 9 bases between them. Looked up from germline, CDR1 is LGHNA and CDR2 is YSLEER. The CDR3 here is CASSQDRASNEQFF. Written as DNA, the CDR3 is TGCGCCAGCAGCCAAGATCGCGCTAGCAATGAGCAGTTCTTC.

This chain joins TRBV30 and TRBJ1-6, with a weak D call TRBD1 (5 bases). Trimming left V 1 base short and J 8 bases short, with 12 bases between. The CDR3 contains 14 residues. CDR1 and CDR2 from the germline V gene are GTSNPN and SVGIG (reference sequence). CDR3 sequence: CAWSGLGRYSPLHF. The CDR3, as DNA: TGTGCCTGGAGTGGTCTGGGGCGGTATTCACCCCTCCACTTT.

V and J are TRBV9 and TRBJ1-4; D might be TRBD1 (5 bases). CDR3 length equals 14 residues. Germline CDR1 and CDR2: SGDLS and YYNGEE. V was cut by 0 bases and J by 2 bases, with 5 bases left in between. CDR3 DNA sequence: TGTGCCAGCAGCGTAGGGGGGACTAATGAAAAACTGTTTTTT. Its protein product is CASSVGGTNEKLFF.

The J gene is TRBJ2-3, the V gene TRBV5-4; D might be TRBD2 (5 bases). In germline, CDR1 is SGHNT, CDR2 YYREEE (reference sequence). The CDR3 is made up of 16 amino acids. Trimming removed 4 bases from V and 0 bases from J, with 15 bases in between. This CDR3 reads CASSPLGLASTDTQYF. The CDR3 nucleotides are TGTGCCAGCAGCCCTCTTGGGCTAGCTAGCACAGATACGCAGTATTTT.

This chain connects TRBV4-1 to TRBJ2-7; TRBD2 might be the D (5 bases). There are 16 residues in the CDR3. Germline values: CDR1 MGHRA, CDR2 YSYEKL. Trimming removed 1 base at V and 2 bases at J, with 15 bases between. The CDR3 DNA reads TGCGCCAGCAGCCAAGTAGCGCGACACTATGCCTACGAGCAGTACTTC. It specifies CASSQVARHYAYEQYF.

The rearrangement uses TRBV3-1 and TRBJ2-1, with 9 bases fitting TRBD2. The CDR3 extends over 15 amino acids. CDR1 and CDR2 (germline): LGHDT, YNNKEL (reference sequence). V was clipped by 5 bases and J by 10 bases; unmatched bases: 12. The CDR3 sequence: CASSADGGRAEEQFF. In nucleotides, the CDR3 is TGTGCCAGCAGCGCCGATGGCGGGAGGGCCGAGGAGCAGTTCTTC.